These T cell receptor beta chains were read from a single sample in a study of OX40 agonist ivuxolimab in advanced cancers. Profiling relied on immunoSEQ multiplex PCR, and the TCRdb table lists in-frame clones only, not all of them. The sample contains some 99,000 clones, 70% to 85% of which appear only once. Sequencing was performed on CD4+ or CD8+ T cells sorted from blood, taken in a trial of the OX40 agonist ivuxolimab. All receptors come from an adult with an advanced solid tumor such as melanoma, head and neck, liver or kidney cancer. CDR3s include the opening cysteine and the closing phenylalanine or tryptophan. The order of the fields is V gene, clone size, J gene, D gene, CDR3 protein, CDR3 DNA. The D gene is left open where the match is weak. For some rows the clone size is stated as once, few or many, or as a class when expanded; others skip it.

TRBV6-4	few	TRBJ2-1	TRBD1	CASSDGTGVRYNEQFF	TGTGCCAGCAGTGACGGGACAGGGGTCCGGTACAATGAGCAGTTCTTC
TRBV6-1	-	TRBJ2-7	-	CASSVADSSYEQYF	TGTGCCAGCAGTGTGGCAGATAGCTCCTACGAGCAGTACTTC
TRBV6-5	once	TRBJ1-1	-	CASSDYMNTEAFF	TGTGCCAGCAGTGATTATATGAACACTGAAGCTTTCTTT
TRBV5-1	-	TRBJ1-2	TRBD1	CASSLEGQGPYGYTF	TGCGCCAGCAGCTTGGAAGGACAGGGACCCTATGGCTACACCTTC
TRBV4-3	-	TRBJ1-5	-	CASSQVAGEVPQHF	TGCGCCAGCAGCCAAGTGGCAGGGGAGGTCCCCCAGCATTTT
TRBV12-2	-	TRBJ1-4	-	CASRSPGKLFF	TGTGCAAGTCGCTCCCCAGGGAAACTGTTTTTT
TRBV18	-	TRBJ1-5	-	CASSRTDSNQPQHF	TGTGCCAGCTCTCGGACCGATAGCAATCAGCCCCAGCATTTT
TRBV28	-	TRBJ1-2	-	CASSLGRLVNYGYTF	TGTGCCAGCAGTTTAGGCCGCCTGGTGAACTATGGCTACACCTTC
TRBV6-6	-	TRBJ1-2	-	CASTGPTHGYTF	TGTGCCAGCACGGGACCGACACATGGCTACACCTTC
TRBV30	-	TRBJ2-3	-	CAWTLSWGTDTQYF	TGTGCCTGGACCCTGAGCTGGGGCACAGATACGCAGTATTTT
TRBV19	-	TRBJ1-1	TRBD1	CASSRDRRSNTEAFF	TGTGCCAGTAGTCGGGACAGGAGATCGAACACTGAAGCTTTCTTT
TRBV7-9	many	TRBJ1-4	TRBD1	CASSLEVGTGEKLFF	TGTGCCAGCAGCTTAGAAGTGGGGACAGGAGAAAAACTGTTTTTT
TRBV10-3	-	TRBJ1-3	-	CAISEPRGGGNTIYF	TGTGCCATCAGTGAGCCCCGGGGGGGTGGAAACACCATATATTTT
TRBV7-2	-	TRBJ2-7	-	CASSLGVVGGGGYEQYF	TGTGCCAGCAGCTTAGGAGTGGTTGGGGGCGGAGGATACGAGCAGTACTTC
TRBV7-9	once	TRBJ2-5	TRBD2	CASSLLGTSGRRETQYF	TGTGCCAGCAGCTTATTGGGGACTAGCGGGAGAAGAGAGACCCAGTACTTC
TRBV4-3	-	TRBJ2-5	TRBD2	CASSQSLAGEGETQYF	TGCGCCAGCAGCCAATCTCTAGCGGGAGAGGGAGAGACCCAGTACTTC
TRBV7-2	once	TRBJ1-5	TRBD1	CASSRDRGLSQPQHF	TGTGCCAGCAGCCGCGACAGGGGGTTGAGTCAGCCCCAGCATTTT
TRBV5-1	-	TRBJ2-3	-	CASSGWGESTDTQYF	TGCGCCAGCAGCGGCTGGGGGGAGAGCACAGATACGCAGTATTTT
TRBV5-1	-	TRBJ1-3	-	CASSLTTGSSGNTIYF	TGCGCCAGCAGCTTAACCACAGGATCCTCTGGAAACACCATATATTTT
TRBV15	few	TRBJ2-1	TRBD2	CATSRVPSRGNEQFF	TGTGCCACCAGCAGAGTCCCGTCGCGGGGGAATGAGCAGTTCTTC
TRBV7-3	once	TRBJ2-1	-	CASSLRQPRDEQFF	TGTGCCAGCAGCTTACGACAGCCCAGGGATGAGCAGTTCTTC
TRBV9	-	TRBJ2-3	TRBD2	CASSPGSGGYTDTQYF	TGTGCCAGCAGCCCAGGGAGCGGGGGCTACACAGATACGCAGTATTTT
TRBV5-6	-	TRBJ1-1	-	CASSLGVGFEAFF	TGTGCCAGCAGCTTGGGGGTGGGTTTTGAAGCTTTCTTT
TRBV21-1	-	TRBJ2-2	-	CASSKYRQNTGELFF	TGTGCCAGCAGCAAATATCGGCAGAACACCGGGGAGCTGTTTTTT
TRBV2	-	TRBJ2-1	-	CASSDWSSGEDEQFF	TGTGCCAGCAGTGATTGGTCTTCCGGAGAAGATGAGCAGTTCTTC
TRBV6-5	-	TRBJ2-7	TRBD1	CASSYSRGQVYEQYF	TGTGCCAGCAGTTACTCGAGGGGACAGGTCTACGAGCAGTACTTC
TRBV19	-	TRBJ1-2	TRBD1	CASSLGQGLNYGYTF	TGTGCCAGTAGCCTCGGACAGGGGCTTAACTATGGCTACACCTTC
TRBV5-6	-	TRBJ1-2	TRBD1	CASSVGTVVGYTF	TGTGCCAGCAGCGTCGGGACAGTGGTTGGCTACACCTTC
TRBV28	-	TRBJ2-6	-	CASSPPWRANVLTF	TGTGCCAGCTCGCCCCCTTGGCGGGCCAACGTCCTGACTTTC
TRBV4-1	-	TRBJ2-5	TRBD1	CASSQDRDRVHPRGETQYF	TGCGCCAGCAGCCAAGACCGGGACAGGGTCCACCCAAGGGGAGAGACCCAGTACTTC
TRBV19	-	TRBJ1-5	TRBD1	CASSDRGRVSQPQHF	TGTGCCAGTAGTGACAGGGGACGGGTATCTCAGCCCCAGCATTTT
TRBV5-6	-	TRBJ1-5	-	CASSGGGPTRSNQPQHF	TGTGCCAGCAGCGGCGGCGGACCAACACGGAGCAATCAGCCCCAGCATTTT
TRBV5-4	-	TRBJ2-6	-	CASSLHLGNGANVLTF	TGTGCCAGCAGCTTGCACCTCGGAAACGGGGCCAACGTCCTGACTTTC
TRBV20-1	-	TRBJ2-5	-	CSARVSETQYF	TGCAGTGCTAGAGTGTCGGAGACCCAGTACTTC
TRBV27	-	TRBJ2-7	TRBD2	CASSGTSSYEQYF	TGTGCCAGCTCGGGGACTAGCTCCTACGAGCAGTACTTC
TRBV21-1	-	TRBJ1-5	-	CASSKAPEGSNSNQPQHF	TGTGCCAGCAGCAAAGCCCCGGAGGGCAGTAATAGCAATCAGCCCCAGCATTTT
TRBV11-1	-	TRBJ2-7	-	CASSRDRTASYEQYF	TGTGCCAGCAGCCGTGACAGGACAGCTTCCTACGAGCAGTACTTC
TRBV7-2	-	TRBJ2-1	TRBD2	CASSQLAGNQQFF	TGTGCCAGCAGCCAACTAGCGGGAAACCAGCAGTTCTTC
TRBV7-8	-	TRBJ1-5	-	CASSMAEGAPFQPQHF	TGTGCCAGCAGCATGGCGGAGGGAGCGCCTTTTCAGCCCCAGCATTTT
TRBV7-9	-	TRBJ1-1	-	CASSPETWNTEAFF	TGTGCCAGCAGCCCCGAGACCTGGAACACTGAAGCTTTCTTT
TRBV30	-	TRBJ1-1	-	CAWSFRATEAFF	TGTGCCTGGAGTTTTAGGGCCACTGAAGCTTTCTTT
TRBV6-5	-	TRBJ2-7	TRBD1	CASSPSGTGGEQYF	TGTGCCAGCAGCCCCTCCGGGACAGGGGGCGAGCAGTACTTC
TRBV19	-	TRBJ2-6	TRBD1	CASSPGQVLSGANVLTF	TGTGCCAGTAGCCCGGGACAGGTCCTTTCTGGGGCCAACGTCCTGACTTTC
TRBV7-9	few	TRBJ1-5	-	CASSLGGQPQHF	TGTGCCAGCAGCTTAGGGGGGCAGCCCCAGCATTTT
TRBV7-2	-	TRBJ1-6	-	CASSIRTADNSPLHF	TGTGCCAGCAGCATACGGACAGCCGATAATTCACCCCTCCACTTT
TRBV9	-	TRBJ2-3	TRBD2	CASSVFSGISTDTQYF	TGTGCCAGCAGCGTTTTTAGCGGGATCAGCACAGATACGCAGTATTTT
TRBV29-1	-	TRBJ1-1	TRBD1	CSVVRWEGARTEAFF	TGCAGCGTTGTCCGGTGGGAGGGGGCTCGCACTGAAGCTTTCTTT
TRBV19	-	TRBJ1-5	-	CASSIQGRAGSNQPQHF	TGTGCCAGTAGTATCCAGGGCAGGGCCGGTAGCAATCAGCCCCAGCATTTT
TRBV6-1	few	TRBJ2-6	-	CASSATASGANVLTF	TGTGCCAGCAGCGCGACAGCGTCTGGGGCCAACGTCCTGACTTTC
TRBV6-6	-	TRBJ2-1	-	CASSVGNPRGEQFF	TGTGCCAGCAGTGTCGGGAATCCTCGGGGGGAGCAGTTCTTC
TRBV7-3	-	TRBJ2-3	-	CASSRGSGDTQYF	TGTGCCAGCAGCCGCGGGTCGGGAGATACGCAGTATTTT